Presented here are 29 T cell receptor beta chains from one specimen sequenced in a study of shared clonotypes between healthy human individuals. Method: immunoSEQ multiplex PCR; TCRdb's copy keeps in-frame clones and lacks some. The table shows some 2 million clones, with 85% to 95% occurring only once. Input material: naive CD4+ T cells sorted from blood. Subset specified: CD45RA+ positively selected. Receptors originate from a man aged 18 to 30 in good health.

V is TRBV9 and J is TRBJ1-3; D ambiguous. This CDR3 region has 18 residues. The ends were cut back, 0 bases at V and 1 base at J, with 17 bases in the middle. Germline CDR1 reads SGDLS; CDR2 reads YYNGEE. The DNA of the CDR3 is TGTGCCAGCAGCGTAGCCCCTCTTACCATGGGGTCTGGAAACACCATATATTTT. Amino acids: CASSVAPLTMGSGNTIYF.

This clone appeared a few times. The V call is TRBV19, the J call TRBJ2-1, with D unclear. Looked up from germline, CDR1 is LNHDA and CDR2 is SQIVND (reference sequence). With 8 bases removed from V and 7 bases from J, the gap between germline ends came to 9 bases. The length of the CDR3 is 11 residues. CDR3 nucleotides: TGTGCCAGTGCCGCGGTTAATGAGCAGTTCTTC. This translates into CASAAVNEQFF. Looking up the rest from reference TRBV19 and TRBJ2-1 gives the full variable domain: DGGITQSPKYLFRKEGQNVTLSCEQNLNHDAMYWYRQDPGQGLRLIYYSQIVNDFQKGDIAEGYSVSREKKESFPLTVTSAQKNPTAFYLCASAAVNEQFFGPGTRLTVL.

This chain uses TRBV5-1 with TRBJ2-5; 9 nucleotides line up with TRBD2. Per germline, CDR1 SGHRS and CDR2 YFSETQ. The V segment lost 2 bases and the J segment 5 bases; nucleotides outside the gene matches: 7. This CDR3 region has 15 residues. CDR3 sequence (DNA): TGCGCCAGCAGCTTTCGCGGGGGGGCCGAGGAGACCCAGTACTTC. Encoded protein: CASSFRGGAEETQYF.

The chain links TRBV9 to TRBJ2-1; perhaps TRBD1 as D (6 bases). V gave up 1 base and J gave up 6 bases, with 11 bases separating them. Germline-derived CDR1 and CDR2 are SGDLS and YYNGEE. The CDR3 loop spans 14 amino acids. The CDR3 sequence: CASSVLQGSNEQFF. The CDR3 DNA sequence: TGTGCCAGCAGCGTACTCCAGGGGTCCAATGAGCAGTTCTTC.

V and J are TRBV15 and TRBJ2-1, with D possibly called TRBD1 or TRBD2 (5 bases each). The germline CDR1 and CDR2 sequences are LNHNV and YYDKDF (reference sequence). This CDR3 region has 16 residues. Trimming stripped 0 bases from V and 4 bases from J, with 13 bases between. CDR3 in amino acids: CATSRETSGRYNEQFF. CDR3 nucleotides: TGTGCCACCAGCAGAGAAACCTCGGGACGGTACAATGAGCAGTTCTTC.

V is TRBV18 and J is TRBJ2-7, with a possible D match to TRBD1 (5 bases). The germline V gene has CDR1 KGHSH and CDR2 LQKENI. The CDR3 is 12 amino acids. Between the trimmed V and J ends, which lost 8 bases and 3 bases, there was a span of 11 bases. The CDR3 DNA reads as TGTGCCAGCCAAGGGGCGGACTACGAGCAGTACTTC. Amino acid sequence: CASQGADYEQYF. Drawing the rest from reference TRBV18 and TRBJ2-7, the complete variable domain is NAGVMQNPRHLVRRRGQEARLRCSPMKGHSHVYWYRQLPEEGLKFMVYLQKENIIDESGMPKERFSAEFPKEGPSILRIQQVVRGDSAAYFCASQGADYEQYFGPGTRLTVT.

This rearrangement joins TRBV30 to TRBJ2-1; possibly TRBD2 for D (6 bases). The V end lost 3 bases, the J end lost 3 bases, and 15 bases lay between the germline ends. The length of the CDR3 is 15 residues. Germline V lookup: CDR1 GTSNPN, CDR2 SVGIG (reference sequence). The CDR3 sequence is CAWRRDSFVYNEQFF. In nucleotides, the CDR3 is TGTGCCTGGAGACGGGACTCCTTCGTCTACAATGAGCAGTTCTTC.

The chain links TRBV10-3 to TRBJ2-1; D is unclear. There are 15 residues in the CDR3. Germline CDR1 reads ENHRY; CDR2 reads SYGVKD. Trimming took off 5 bases at V and 0 bases at J, with 11 bases between the two ends. The CDR3 loop reads CAISPGVSSYNEQFF. In DNA, the CDR3 is TGTGCCATCAGTCCGGGCGTCTCCTCCTACAATGAGCAGTTCTTC.

This clone is a singleton in its sample. The V gene is TRBV5-4, the J gene TRBJ1-1; a possible D gene is TRBD1 (5 bases). Germline V gene lookup returns CDR1 SGHNT and CDR2 YYREEE (reference sequence). CDR3 length: 15 residues. Trimming took off 4 bases at V and 1 base at J, with 14 bases between the two ends. Here the CDR3 reads CASSISGRKNTEAFF. CDR3 DNA: TGTGCCAGCAGCATCTCGGGACGAAAGAACACTGAAGCTTTCTTT.

The chain couples TRBV18 to TRBJ1-6, with unresolved D. The V and J ends lost 3 bases and 9 bases respectively, with 18 bases between them. From germline, CDR1 is KGHSH and CDR2 LQKENI. The CDR3 length is 16 residues. CDR3 sequence reads: CASSPPEVSRGSPLHF. DNA for the CDR3: TGTGCCAGCTCACCCCCCGAAGTTTCCCGGGGTTCACCCCTCCACTTT.

This chain connects TRBV9 to TRBJ1-6; 7 bases line up with TRBD1. The CDR3 is made up of 16 amino acids. Germline assignment: CDR1 SGDLS and CDR2 YYNGEE. J lost 7 bases, V lost 3 bases, and 10 bases had no gene match. As DNA, the CDR3 is TGTGCCAGCAGCGCCTCCAGGGGGGCCGGAAATTCACCCCTCCACTTT. Translated, it gives CASSASRGAGNSPLHF.

The count of this clone is one. The chain joins TRBV7-9 to TRBJ1-1; unclear D gene. The CDR3 contains 13 residues. Trimming stripped 1 base from V and 7 bases from J, with 10 bases between. Germline V gene lookup returns CDR1 SEHNR and CDR2 FQNEAQ (reference sequence). The CDR3 here is CASSLGPLFEAFF. CDR3 sequence (DNA): TGTGCCAGCAGCTTAGGACCGCTTTTTGAAGCTTTCTTT.

Concerning this clone itself: This sample includes further DNA sequences coding for the same CDR3. The chain uses TRBV6-1 and TRBJ1-2; D call uncertain. The ends were cut back, 6 bases at V and 1 base at J, with 6 bases in the middle. CDR1 and CDR2 (germline): MNHNS, SASEGT. CDR3 length: 12 residues. The CDR3 nucleotides read TGTGCCAGCAGGACGGGTAACTATGGCTACACCTTC. Amino acid sequence: CASRTGNYGYTF.

The chain is built from TRBV7-9 and TRBJ1-1; D uncertain. The CDR3 loop spans 12 amino acids. Germline-derived CDR1 and CDR2 are SEHNR and FQNEAQ (reference sequence). Deletions cut 7 bases from V and 1 base from J, with 7 bases between. The DNA for the CDR3 is TGTGCCAGCAACTCAAGGAACACTGAAGCTTTCTTT. It specifies CASNSRNTEAFF.

Points on this clone: This CDR3 is also generated by other DNA sequences in the sample. The chain couples TRBV5-1 to TRBJ2-3, with D perhaps TRBD1 or TRBD2 (5 bases each). There are 15 residues in the CDR3. Germline V gene sequence: CDR1 SGHRS, CDR2 YFSETQ. V gave up 0 bases and J gave up 0 bases, with 8 bases separating them. The DNA for the CDR3 is TGCGCCAGCAGCTTGGTGGGGGATAGCACAGATACGCAGTATTTT. This codes for CASSLVGDSTDTQYF.

The rearrangement links TRBV4-3 to TRBJ1-2; 7 bases are shared with TRBD1. V lost 3 bases, J lost 3 bases, and 13 bases stayed unmatched. Germline V lookup: CDR1 LGHNA, CDR2 YSLEER. CDR3 size: 17 residues. CDR3: CASSQSTREGAHYGYTF. The CDR3 coding sequence is TGCGCCAGCAGCCAGAGTACCCGAGAGGGGGCTCACTATGGCTACACCTTC.

On this clone itself: With a much larger clone just one base away, this may be a read error. As DNA, the CDR3 is TGTGCCTGGAATCGATCCAAGGCCTCCTATAATTCACCCCTCCACTTT. Residues: CAWNRSKASYNSPLHF. The chain uses TRBV30 and TRBJ1-6; D is unclear. V was trimmed by 4 bases and J by 0 bases, leaving 13 bases between them. Germline CDR1 is GTSNPN and CDR2 is SVGIG (reference sequence). CDR3 size: 16 residues. Full variable domain (missing parts from reference TRBV30 and TRBJ1-6): SQTIHQWPATLVQPVGSPLSLECTVEGTSNPNLYWYRQAAGRGLQLLFYSVGIGQISSEVPQNLSASRPQDRQFILSSKKLLLSDSGFYLCAWNRSKASYNSPLHFGNGTRLTVT.

On this clone: Other DNA sequences from this sample encode an identical CDR3 as well. This chain uses TRBV9 with TRBJ1-6; 9 nucleotides agree with TRBD1. Unmatched junction bases numbered 9, after V lost 5 bases and J lost 9 bases. The CDR3 totals 15 residues. In germline, CDR1 is SGDLS, CDR2 YYNGEE. The DNA of the CDR3 is TGTGCCAGCAGTGTCGGGACAGGGACGGGTTCACCCCTCCACTTT. Translating it yields CASSVGTGTGSPLHF.

The V gene is TRBV19, the J gene TRBJ2-7, with 7 bases aligning to TRBD2. The V segment lost 3 bases and the J segment 3 bases; nucleotides outside the gene matches: 8. This CDR3 has 15 amino acids. The germline CDR1 and CDR2 sequences are LNHDA and SQIVND (reference sequence). The CDR3 nucleotides are TGTGCCAGTAGTATTGTTCAAGCGGGGAGCTACGAGCAGTACTTC. The encoded protein is CASSIVQAGSYEQYF.

The V gene is TRBV28, the J gene TRBJ2-3; maybe TRBD2 (6 bases). Germline-derived CDR1 and CDR2 are MDHEN and SYDVKM. This CDR3 is 15 amino acids long. V lost 2 bases and J lost 2, with 11 bases in between. The CDR3 nucleotides are TGTGCCAGCAGTTTAATCCAGGACTACACAGATACGCAGTATTTT. It specifies CASSLIQDYTDTQYF.

The V and J genes are TRBV9 and TRBJ1-3, with D perhaps TRBD1 (5 bases). Deletions cut 4 bases from V and 0 bases from J, with 14 bases between. The CDR3 totals 16 residues. CDR1 and CDR2 (germline): SGDLS, YYNGEE. CDR3 nucleotide sequence: TGTGCCAGCAGCCTCCTCAGGGACCCCTCTGGAAACACCATATATTTT. Its translation is CASSLLRDPSGNTIYF.

The chain recombines TRBV4-1 with TRBJ1-5; D not certain. Germline lookup yields CDR1 MGHRA and CDR2 YSYEKL. The CDR3 runs 14 residues. The ends were cut back, 0 bases at V and 0 bases at J, with 3 bases in the middle. The DNA for the CDR3 is TGCGCCAGCAGCCAAGACCTTAGCAATCAGCCCCAGCATTTT. Its protein is CASSQDLSNQPQHF.

This clone occurred a few times. The same CDR3 is also encoded by other DNA sequences in this sample. This rearrangement joins TRBV7-2 to TRBJ1-5, with 8 bases aligning to TRBD1. With 5 bases clipped from V and 2 bases from J, the junction kept 5 bases outside the gene matches. The CDR3 is 15 residues long. Per germline, CDR1 SGHTA and CDR2 FQGNSA. CDR3 residues: CASSNQGAGNQPQHF. CDR3 nucleotides: TGTGCCAGCAGCAACCAGGGGGCCGGCAATCAGCCCCAGCATTTT. The variable domain in full, with the rest retrieved from reference TRBV7-2 and TRBJ1-5, is GAGVSQSPSNKVTEKGKDVELRCDPISGHTALYWYRQSLGQGLEFLIYFQGNSAPDKSGLPSDRFSAERTGGSVSTLTIQRTQQEDSAVYLCASSNQGAGNQPQHFGDGTRLSIL.

The J gene is TRBJ1-4, the V gene TRBV9; a weak D match, TRBD1 (5 bases). Per germline, CDR1 SGDLS and CDR2 YYNGEE. The V gene lost 3 bases and the J gene lost 4 bases, with 13 bases spanning the gap. This CDR3 contains 15 residues. CDR3 sequence: CASSAGGKINEKLFF. For the CDR3, the DNA is TGTGCCAGCAGCGCCGGGGGGAAGATTAATGAAAAACTGTTTTTT.

V and J are TRBV6-6 and TRBJ1-1; D may be TRBD1 (5 bases). Trimming pared 2 bases from V and 5 bases from J, leaving 12 bases between. Per germline, CDR1 MNHNY and CDR2 SVGAGI (reference sequence). The CDR3 length is 14 residues. The CDR3 bases are TGTGCCAGCAGTTACAAGGGGTACGAAACTGAAGCTTTCTTT. Translated, it gives CASSYKGYETEAFF.

The gene calls are TRBV5-4 and TRBJ2-6; 7 positions match TRBD1. Unmatched junction bases numbered 6, after V lost 0 bases and J lost 0 bases. CDR3 length: 18 amino acids. CDR1 is SGHNT and CDR2 is YYREEE in the germline V gene (reference sequence). As DNA, the CDR3 is TGTGCCAGCAGCTTGGGAGGGACAGTCCGCTCTGGGGCCAACGTCCTGACTTTC. Translated, it gives CASSLGGTVRSGANVLTF.

The chain carries TRBV10-3 and TRBJ2-3, with 14 bases identical to TRBD2. Trimming took 4 bases from V and 4 from J; bases not matched to a gene: 4. Germline V CDR1 and CDR2: ENHRY, SYGVKD. The CDR3 length is 16 residues. CDR3 sequence reads: CAISGTSGGSADTQYF. CDR3 coding DNA: TGTGCCATCAGTGGGACTAGCGGGGGGAGCGCAGATACGCAGTATTTT.

The chain links TRBV6-6 to TRBJ2-5; D is unresolved. Germline CDR1 is MNHNY and CDR2 is SVGAGI (reference sequence). Trimming removed 9 bases at V and 2 bases at J, with 10 bases between. The CDR3 sequence is 12 residues long. The CDR3 DNA reads TGTGCCAGTCAACTAAGACAAGAGACCCAGTACTTC. Amino acid sequence: CASQLRQETQYF.

The V gene is TRBV4-1, the J gene TRBJ2-5, with 12 bases matching TRBD2. The germline V gene encodes CDR1 MGHRA and CDR2 YSYEKL. The ends lost 1 base at V and 7 bases at J; junction bases unmatched: 7. This CDR3 region has 16 residues. As DNA, the CDR3 is TGCGCCAGCAGCCAAGTACTAGCGGGGGGACGGGGGACCCAGTACTTC. Its protein is CASSQVLAGGRGTQYF.